This T cell receptor beta chain was sequenced for a study of PD-L1 blockade in urothelial cancer. In germline, CDR1 is SGHRS, CDR2 YFSETQ. The CDR3 is made up of 13 amino acids. V gave up 4 bases and J gave up 6 bases, with 14 bases separating them. Specified time point: peripheral blood 6 weeks after treatment start. Produced via immunoSEQ multiplex PCR; TCRdb's table is partial and in-frame only. Found here are 31,000 or so clones, 89% of them singletons; the top ten hold approximately 8.1%. Sequencing was performed on PBMCs, taken around atezolizumab (anti-PD-L1) treatment. The sequence was collected from an elderly man with urothelial cancer. The chain employs TRBV5-1 and TRBJ2-7; D is unclear. This CDR3 is CASSGSTGGEQYF. The CDR3, as DNA: TGCGCCAGCAGCGGGTCCACTGGCGGCGAGCAGTACTTC.